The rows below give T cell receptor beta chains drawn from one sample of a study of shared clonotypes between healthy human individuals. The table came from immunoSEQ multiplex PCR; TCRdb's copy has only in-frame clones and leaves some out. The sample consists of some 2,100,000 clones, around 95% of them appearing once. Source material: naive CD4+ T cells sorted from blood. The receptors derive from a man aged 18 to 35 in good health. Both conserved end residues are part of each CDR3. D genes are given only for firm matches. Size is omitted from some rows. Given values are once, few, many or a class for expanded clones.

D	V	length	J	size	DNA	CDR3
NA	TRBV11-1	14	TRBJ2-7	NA	TGTGCCAGCAGGATGGCCGGGCCATCCTACGAGCAGTACTTC	CASRMAGPSYEQYF
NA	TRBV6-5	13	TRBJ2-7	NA	TGTGCCAGCTACCGGAGCCCCTTCTACGAGCAGTACTTC	CASYRSPFYEQYF
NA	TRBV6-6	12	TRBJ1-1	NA	TGTGCCAGCAGTCCCGGAGGGACTGAAGCTTTCTTT	CASSPGGTEAFF
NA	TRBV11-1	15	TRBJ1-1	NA	TGTGCCAGCGCCCCTCGCGGTCGGACGAACACTGAAGCTTTCTTT	CASAPRGRTNTEAFF
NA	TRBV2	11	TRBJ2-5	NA	TGTGCCAGCAAAGGGGGAGAGACCCAGTACTTC	CASKGGETQYF
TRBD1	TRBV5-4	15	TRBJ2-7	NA	TGTGCCAGCAGCTTGTCCGGGACAGGCGTCTACGAGCAGTACTTC	CASSLSGTGVYEQYF
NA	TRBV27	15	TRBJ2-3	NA	TGTGCCAGCAGTATGACTGGGAGTCCGTCAGATACGCAGTATTTT	CASSMTGSPSDTQYF
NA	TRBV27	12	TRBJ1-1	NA	TGTGCCAGCAGTTCCGTCGGAGGGTGGGCTTTCTTT	CASSSVGGWAFF
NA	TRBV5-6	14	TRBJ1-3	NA	TGTGCCAGCAGCTTGGAGGGGCAAGGAAACACCATATATTTT	CASSLEGQGNTIYF
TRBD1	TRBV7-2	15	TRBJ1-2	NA	TGTGCCAGCAGCTTAGTAAAGGGGGCCACCTATGGCTACACCTTC	CASSLVKGATYGYTF
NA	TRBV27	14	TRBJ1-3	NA	TGTGCCAGCAGTACACTCGACTCTGGAAACACCATATATTTT	CASSTLDSGNTIYF
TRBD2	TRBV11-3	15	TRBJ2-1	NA	TGTGCCAGCAGCTTCGGACTAGCGGGAAAAAATGAGCAGTTCTTC	CASSFGLAGKNEQFF
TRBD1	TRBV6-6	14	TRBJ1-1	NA	TGTGCCAGCAGGACAGGGGGGCCGAACACTGAAGCTTTCTTT	CASRTGGPNTEAFF
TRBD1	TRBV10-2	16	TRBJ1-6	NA	TGCGCCAGCACTTCATCCTCCGGGACAGGGAATTCACCCCTCCACTTT	CASTSSSGTGNSPLHF
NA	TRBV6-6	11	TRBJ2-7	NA	TGTGCCAGCAGCCAAGTCAACGAGCAGTACTTC	CASSQVNEQYF
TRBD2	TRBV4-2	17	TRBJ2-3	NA	TGTGCCAGCAGCCAGAAACTAGCGGGAGAAGGGACAGATACGCAGTATTTT	CASSQKLAGEGTDTQYF
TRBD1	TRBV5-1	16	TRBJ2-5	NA	TGCGCCAGCAGCGTACGACCGGGACAGCAGGGAGAGACCCAGTACTTC	CASSVRPGQQGETQYF
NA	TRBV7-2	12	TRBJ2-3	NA	TGTGCCAGCAGCCTTGATTTTGATACGCAGTATTTT	CASSLDFDTQYF
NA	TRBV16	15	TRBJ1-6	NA	TGTGCCAGCAGCCAATTGAACACTGGGAGTTCACCCCTCCACTTT	CASSQLNTGSSPLHF
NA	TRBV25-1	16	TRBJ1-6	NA	TGTGCCAGCAGTGAATTCTTACGGGGGCGTAATTCACCCCTCCACTTT	CASSEFLRGRNSPLHF
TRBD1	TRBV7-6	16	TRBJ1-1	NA	TGTGCCAGCAGCTTAGTGTCGGGACAGGGGGGGCCTGAAGCTTTCTTT	CASSLVSGQGGPEAFF
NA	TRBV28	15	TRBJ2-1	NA	TGTGCCAGCAGTTTGGGGCAGGGGCCGTACAATGAGCAGTTCTTC	CASSLGQGPYNEQFF
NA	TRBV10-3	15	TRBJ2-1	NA	TGTGCCATCAGCCCTACTCCAGTGGGCTACAATGAGCAGTTCTTC	CAISPTPVGYNEQFF
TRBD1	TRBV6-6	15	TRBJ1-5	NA	TGTGCCAGTAAGGGACAGGGTCGAAGCAATCAGCCCCAGCATTTT	CASKGQGRSNQPQHF
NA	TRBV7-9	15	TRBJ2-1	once	TGTGCCAGCAGCGACCTCCTAGCGACGAACAATGAGCAGTTCTTC	CASSDLLATNNEQFF
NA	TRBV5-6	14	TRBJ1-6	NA	TGTGCCAGCAGCTTGGTAGGGATGGGTTCACCCCTCCACTTT	CASSLVGMGSPLHF
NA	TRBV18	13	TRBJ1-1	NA	TGTGCCAGCTCACCACGACAGTTGACTGAAGCTTTCTTT	CASSPRQLTEAFF
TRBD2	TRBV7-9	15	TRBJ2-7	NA	TGTGCCAGCAGCTTCGGGGGGCTAGCGGGAGACGAGCAGTACTTC	CASSFGGLAGDEQYF
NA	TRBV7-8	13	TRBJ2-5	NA	TGTGCCAGCAGCACAGTGGGCCAGGGGACCCAGTACTTC	CASSTVGQGTQYF
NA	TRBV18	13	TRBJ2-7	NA	TGTGCCAGCTCACCGCAGGGTTGGGACGAGCAGTACTTC	CASSPQGWDEQYF
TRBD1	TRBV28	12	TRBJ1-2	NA	TGTGCCAGCAGCAGGACAGGATATGGCTACACCTTC	CASSRTGYGYTF
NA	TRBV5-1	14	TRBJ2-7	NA	TGCGCCAGCAGCTCGGACGGGCTTCCCTACGAGCAGTACTTC	CASSSDGLPYEQYF
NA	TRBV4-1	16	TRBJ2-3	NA	TGCGCCAGCAGCCTCATAGGGGACGGATCCACAGATACGCAGTATTTT	CASSLIGDGSTDTQYF
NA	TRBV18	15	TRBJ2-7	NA	TGTGCCAGCTCACCACCGGTCAGCGTCACCTACGAGCAGTACTTC	CASSPPVSVTYEQYF
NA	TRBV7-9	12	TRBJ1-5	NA	TGTGCCAGCAGCTCCGGACAGCGGCCCCAGCATTTT	CASSSGQRPQHF
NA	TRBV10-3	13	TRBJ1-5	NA	TGTGCCATCAGTCGACAGAGCAATCAGCCCCAGCATTTT	CAISRQSNQPQHF
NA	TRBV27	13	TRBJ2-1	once	TGTGCCAGCAGTTTCCGGCAGGACAATGAGCAGTTCTTC	CASSFRQDNEQFF
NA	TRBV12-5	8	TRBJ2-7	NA	TGTGCTAGTACTAGTAGGTACTTC	CASTSRYF
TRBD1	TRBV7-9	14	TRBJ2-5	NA	TGTGCCAGCAGCTCCTCGGACAGGGTGGAGACCCAGTACTTC	CASSSSDRVETQYF
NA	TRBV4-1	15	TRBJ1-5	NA	TGCGCCAGCAGCCAAGAGTCGGGAATCAATCAGCCCCAGCATTTT	CASSQESGINQPQHF
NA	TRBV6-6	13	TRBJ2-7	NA	TGTGCCAGCAGTTACGGACAGAGCCACGAGCAGTACTTC	CASSYGQSHEQYF
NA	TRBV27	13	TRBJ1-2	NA	TGTGCCAGCAGCTCCCGGGGGGGCTATGGCTACACCTTC	CASSSRGGYGYTF
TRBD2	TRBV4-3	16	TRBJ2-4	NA	TGCGCCAGCAGCCAAGCGCCTAGCGGGAACCAAAACATTCAGTACTTC	CASSQAPSGNQNIQYF
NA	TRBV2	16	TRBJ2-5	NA	TGTGCCAGCAGTGAAGCTGGTGCAGGGCGGTTCGAGACCCAGTACTTC	CASSEAGAGRFETQYF
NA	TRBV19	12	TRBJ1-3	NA	TGTGCCAGTAGTATTACCTCGGACACCATATATTTT	CASSITSDTIYF
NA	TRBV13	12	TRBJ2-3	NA	TGTGCCAGCAGCCCCAACCCAGTTACGCAGTATTTT	CASSPNPVTQYF
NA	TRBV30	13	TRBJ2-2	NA	TGTGCCTGGTCTCAGACGAACACCGGGGAGCTGTTTTTT	CAWSQTNTGELFF
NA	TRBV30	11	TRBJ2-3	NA	TGTGCTATTGGGGCAAGGGGTTCGCAGTATTTT	CAIGARGSQYF
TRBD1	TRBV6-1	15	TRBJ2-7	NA	TGTGCCAGCAGTGATTCGGGACAGGGATTCTACGAGCAGTACTTC	CASSDSGQGFYEQYF
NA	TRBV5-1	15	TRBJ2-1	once	TGCGCCAGCAGCTTGGATTCTGGGGGTGGCACGGAGCAGTTCTTC	CASSLDSGGGTEQFF
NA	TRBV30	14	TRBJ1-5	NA	TGTGCCTGGAGTGTACCCAGGGAGGGACAGCCCCAGCATTTT	CAWSVPREGQPQHF
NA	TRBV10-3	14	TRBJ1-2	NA	TGTGCCATCAGTGAGATTTCCCTCACCTATGGCTACACCTTC	CAISEISLTYGYTF
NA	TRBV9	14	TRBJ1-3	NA	TGTGCCAGCAGAGCGGACGATTACCGAAACACCATATATTTT	CASRADDYRNTIYF
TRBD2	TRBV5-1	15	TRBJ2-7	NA	TGCGCCAGCAGCTTGAGCGGGGCCCTGGAATACGAGCAGTACTTC	CASSLSGALEYEQYF
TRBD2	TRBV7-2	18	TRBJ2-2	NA	TGTGCCAGCAGCAAGGGACTAGCGGGAATGCAGCTCACCGGGGAGCTGTTTTTT	CASSKGLAGMQLTGELFF